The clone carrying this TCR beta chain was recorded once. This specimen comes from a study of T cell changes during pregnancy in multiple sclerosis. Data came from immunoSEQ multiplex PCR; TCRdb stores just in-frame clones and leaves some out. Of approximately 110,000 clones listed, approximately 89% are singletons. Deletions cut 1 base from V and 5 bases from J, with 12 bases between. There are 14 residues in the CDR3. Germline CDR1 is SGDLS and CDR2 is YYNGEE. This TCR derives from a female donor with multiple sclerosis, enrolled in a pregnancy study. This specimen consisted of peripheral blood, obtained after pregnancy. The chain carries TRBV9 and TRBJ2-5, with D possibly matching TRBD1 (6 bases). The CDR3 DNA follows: TGTGCCAGCAGCGTACAGGGGTGGACGGAGACCCAGTACTTC. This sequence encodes CASSVQGWTETQYF.